This T cell receptor (beta chain) was recorded in a study of human T cells and chemical hapten exposure. The overall study: 2% DPC applied to an approximately 2 cm by approximately 2 cm arm area sensitized donors.

The sample holds one count of this clonotype. Antigen specificity is unknown. A much larger clone differs from this one at a single base, so this may be a read error. General study results and limits: Donors in the study had alopecia, meaning their immune response may differ from healthy people's. TCRs above 1 in 1000 frequency stayed constant with DPC sensitization.

This CDR3 is 17 amino acids long. The germline CDR1 and CDR2 sequences are SGHRS and YFSETQ. In TCRdb, the RACE reads were re-called with MiXCR into one record per CDR3 protein. The sample consists of about 400,000 distinct CDR3 sequences, roughly 6.3% of them appearing once. Time point here: patch test 2, 6 weeks after DPC sensitization. As to treatment: therapeutic diphenylcyclopropenone sensitization with weekly scalp DPC. Donors were 18 to 70-year-old alopecia patients suitable for DPC. The chain combines TRBV5-1 with TRBJ1-6; 9 nucleotides align to TRBD1. The sequence derives from a woman aged 18 to 35 with alopecia areata. Some clones in this sample may be carry-over from other donors' samples. This specimen was whole blood, taken in connection with sensitization to the hapten diphenylcyclopropenone (DPC). The DNA for the CDR3 is TGCGCCAGCAGCTCGACGGACAGGGGCTCCTGTAATTCACCCCTCCACTTT. The encoded protein is CASSSTDRGSCNSPLHF.